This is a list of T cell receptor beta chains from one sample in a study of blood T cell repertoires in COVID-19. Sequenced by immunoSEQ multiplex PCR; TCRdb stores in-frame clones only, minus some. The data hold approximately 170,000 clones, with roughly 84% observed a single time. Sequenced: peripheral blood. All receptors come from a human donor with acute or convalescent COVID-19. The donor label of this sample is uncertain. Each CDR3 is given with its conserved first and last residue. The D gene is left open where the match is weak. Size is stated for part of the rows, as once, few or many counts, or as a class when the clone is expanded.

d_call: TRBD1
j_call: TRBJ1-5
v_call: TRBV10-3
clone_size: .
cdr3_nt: TGTGCCACCCGGACAGGCGATCAGCCCCAGCATTTT
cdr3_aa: CATRTGDQPQHF

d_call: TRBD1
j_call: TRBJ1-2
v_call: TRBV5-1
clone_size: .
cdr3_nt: TGCGCCAGCAGCACAACAGGGGATAACTATGGCTACACCTTC
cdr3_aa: CASSTTGDNYGYTF

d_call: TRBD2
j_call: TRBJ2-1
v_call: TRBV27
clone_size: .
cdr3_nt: TGTGCCAGCAGTCCTGGCGGGAGGGAAGGCAATGAGCAGTTCTTC
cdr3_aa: CASSPGGREGNEQFF

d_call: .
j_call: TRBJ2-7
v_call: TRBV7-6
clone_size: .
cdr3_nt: TGTGCCAGCAGCCCGGCGGGGTCCTACGAGCAGTACTTC
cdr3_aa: CASSPAGSYEQYF

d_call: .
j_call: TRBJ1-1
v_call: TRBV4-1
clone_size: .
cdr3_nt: TGCGCCAGCAGCCAAGGTGGAGGAAACACTGAAGCTTTCTTT
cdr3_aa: CASSQGGGNTEAFF

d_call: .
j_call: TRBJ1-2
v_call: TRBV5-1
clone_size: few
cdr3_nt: TGCGCCAGCAGCGGGGGCCATGGCTACACCTTC
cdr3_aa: CASSGGHGYTF

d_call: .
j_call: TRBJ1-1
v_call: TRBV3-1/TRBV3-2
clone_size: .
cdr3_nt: TGTGCCAGCAGCTCTCGACGGGGCACTGAAGCTTTCTTT
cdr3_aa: CASSSRRGTEAFF

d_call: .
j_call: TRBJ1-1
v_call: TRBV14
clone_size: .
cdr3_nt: TGTGCCAGCAGCCAAGATGGTGGGGCAGACACTGAAGCTTTCTTT
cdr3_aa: CASSQDGGADTEAFF

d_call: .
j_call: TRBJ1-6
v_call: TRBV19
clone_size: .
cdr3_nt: TGTGCCAGTAGCCCCGCGACGGGGTCCTATAATTCACCCCTCCACTTT
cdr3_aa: CASSPATGSYNSPLHF

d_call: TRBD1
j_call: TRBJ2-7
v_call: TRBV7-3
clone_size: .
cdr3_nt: TGTGCCAGCAGCAAAAGGGCCGGGACAGGGGACTCCTACGAGCAGTACTTC
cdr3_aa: CASSKRAGTGDSYEQYF

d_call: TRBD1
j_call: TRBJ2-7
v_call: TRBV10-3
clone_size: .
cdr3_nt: TGTGCCATCAGTGAGCCAGGACAGGGGGCGGGGGAGCAGTACTTC
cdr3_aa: CAISEPGQGAGEQYF

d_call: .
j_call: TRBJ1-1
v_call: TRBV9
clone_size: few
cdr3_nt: TGTGCCAGCAGCGTAGGGGGCGATCGATACACTGAAGCTTTCTTT
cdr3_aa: CASSVGGDRYTEAFF

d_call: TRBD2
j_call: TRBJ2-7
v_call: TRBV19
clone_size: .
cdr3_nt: TGTGCCAGTAACCCTACTAGCGGAAGGGAGCAGTACTTC
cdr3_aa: CASNPTSGREQYF

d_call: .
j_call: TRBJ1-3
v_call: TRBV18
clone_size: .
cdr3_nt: TGTGCCAGCTCACCTCAGGGCTCTGGAAACACCATATATTTT
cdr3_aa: CASSPQGSGNTIYF

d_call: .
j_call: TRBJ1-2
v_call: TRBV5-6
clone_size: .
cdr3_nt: TGTGCCAGCAGCTCGCGGACCTCGGGAGGCTACACCTTC
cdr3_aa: CASSSRTSGGYTF

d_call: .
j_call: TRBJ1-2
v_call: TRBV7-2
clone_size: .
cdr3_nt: TGTGCCAGCAGCTTAGGCCAGGCCTTCTATGGCTACACCTTC
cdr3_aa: CASSLGQAFYGYTF

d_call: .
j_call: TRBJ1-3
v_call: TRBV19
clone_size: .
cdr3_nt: TGTGCCAGTAGTCCCAGTTCTGGAAACACCATATATTTT
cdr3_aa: CASSPSSGNTIYF

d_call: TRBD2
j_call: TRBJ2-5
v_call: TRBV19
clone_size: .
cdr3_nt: TGTGCCAGTAGTTCCCGGACTAGCGGGGACTACCAAGAGACCCAGTACTTC
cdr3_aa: CASSSRTSGDYQETQYF

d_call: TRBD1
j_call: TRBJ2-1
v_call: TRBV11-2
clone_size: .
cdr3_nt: TGTGCCAGCAGTTCCCGGGGACAGGGGGGGCCCTCCTACAATGAGCAGTTCTTC
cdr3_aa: CASSSRGQGGPSYNEQFF

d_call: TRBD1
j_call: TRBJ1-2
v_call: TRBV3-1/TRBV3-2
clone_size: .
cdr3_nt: TGTGCCTCCCAGGGACAGGGGGTATATGGCTACACCTTC
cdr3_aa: CASQGQGVYGYTF

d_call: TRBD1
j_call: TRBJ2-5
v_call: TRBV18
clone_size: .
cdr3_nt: TGTGCCAGCTCACCGAGGACGGGGACAGCCCAAGAGACCCAGTACTTC
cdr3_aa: CASSPRTGTAQETQYF

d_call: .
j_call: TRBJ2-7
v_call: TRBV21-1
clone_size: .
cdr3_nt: TGTGCCAGCAGCAAAGATGGCCGGGACAGGGGGGACTCCTACGAGCAGTACTTC
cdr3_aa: CASSKDGRDRGDSYEQYF

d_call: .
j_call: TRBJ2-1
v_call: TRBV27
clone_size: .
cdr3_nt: TGTGCCAGCAGTCTCGCCGCGGGGGCCCCCTACAATGAGCAGTTCTTC
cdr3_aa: CASSLAAGAPYNEQFF